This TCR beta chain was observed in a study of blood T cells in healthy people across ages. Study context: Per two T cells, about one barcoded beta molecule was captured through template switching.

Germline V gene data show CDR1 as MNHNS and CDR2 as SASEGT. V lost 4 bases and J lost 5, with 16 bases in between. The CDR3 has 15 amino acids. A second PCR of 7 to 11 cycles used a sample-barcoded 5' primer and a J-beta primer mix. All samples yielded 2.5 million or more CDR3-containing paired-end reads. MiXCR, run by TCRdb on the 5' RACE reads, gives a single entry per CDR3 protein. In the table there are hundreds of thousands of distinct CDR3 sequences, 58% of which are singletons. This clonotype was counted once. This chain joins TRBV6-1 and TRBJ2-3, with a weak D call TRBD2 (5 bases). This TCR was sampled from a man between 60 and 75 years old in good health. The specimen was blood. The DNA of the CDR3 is TGTGCCAGCAGTGGCGCTTCGGACGGGGTAGATACGCAGTATTTT. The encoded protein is CASSGASDGVDTQYF.